The clone carrying this T cell receptor beta chain was seen a few times. At sampling all donors were nominally healthy, likely with unrecorded immune exposures. With 60 Vbeta and 13 Jbeta primers, the PCR was carried out. TCRdb keeps only in-frame clones here, not all; method: immunoSEQ multiplex PCR. Of a few hundred thousand clones listed, roughly four fifths are singletons. These data come from a study of cytomegalovirus exposure and HLA in healthy donors. The CDR3 has 15 residues. The V and J ends lost 3 bases and 1 base, in that order; junction bases with no gene match: 1. Germline V gives CDR1 MRHNA, CDR2 SNTAGT.

The chain is built from TRBV6-4 and TRBJ2-5, with 11 bases matching TRBD2. This clonotype was obtained from a girl aged 5-17 years in good health and CMV-seronegative. Sequenced sample: PBMCs. CDR3 loop: CASSETSGAQETQYF. In DNA form, the CDR3 reads TGTGCCAGCAGTGAGACTAGCGGGGCCCAAGAGACCCAGTACTTC.